A selection of T cell receptor beta chains follows, all from one sample in a study of regulatory T cells in long-lasting Graves disease. TCRdb analysed the multiplex PCR reads with MiXCR anew, one entry per CDR3 protein. In the table there are about 450,000 distinct CDR3 sequences, about 25% of which are singletons. The sample here was peripheral blood mononuclear cells (PBMCs), taken when the disease was refractory, from a patient treated with antithyroid drugs. The receptors originated from a female donor with Graves disease. Each CDR3 is given with its conserved first and last residue. The D gene is left open where the match is weak. Only part of the rows carry a size: once, few, many, or a class if the clone is expanded.

v_call	j_call	d_call	clone_size	cdr3_aa	cdr3_nt
TRBV10-3	TRBJ2-1	NA	once	CATSTGRGNYNEQFF	TGTGCCACCTCAACCGGTCGGGGTAACTACAATGAGCAGTTCTTC
TRBV5-1	TRBJ1-1	NA	many	CASSVGGFPEAFF	TGCGCCAGCAGCGTCGGAGGGTTCCCTGAAGCTTTCTTT
TRBV30	TRBJ1-1	NA	NA	CAWSGARSSEAFF	TGTGCCTGGAGCGGGGCTCGGAGCTCTGAAGCTTTCTTT
TRBV2	TRBJ2-1	NA	once	CASSANTEFYEQFF	TGTGCCAGCAGCGCGAATACAGAGTTTTATGAGCAGTTCTTC
TRBV5-1	TRBJ2-7	TRBD1	few	CASSLAGTGRISYEQYF	TGCGCCAGCAGCTTGGCCGGGACAGGGCGTATCTCCTACGAGCAGTACTTC
TRBV20-1	TRBJ1-1	NA	few	CSARPGFVGTEAFF	TGCAGTGCTAGACCAGGGTTCGTGGGCACTGAAGCTTTCTTT
TRBV12-3/TRBV12-4	TRBJ1-5	TRBD1	NA	CASTNRDRGSNQPQHF	TGTGCCAGCACCAACCGGGACAGGGGTAGCAATCAGCCCCAGCATTTT
TRBV6-1	TRBJ2-5	TRBD2	NA	CASSDRLASGSGTQYF	TGTGCCAGCAGTGACCGACTAGCCTCCGGCTCGGGGACCCAGTACTTC
TRBV28	TRBJ2-7	TRBD2	many	CASVFSGRGQQYF	TGTGCCAGCGTTTTTAGCGGGAGGGGCCAGCAGTACTTC
TRBV7-2	TRBJ2-7	NA	few	CASSKTSLEQYF	TGTGCCAGCTCCAAAACCTCCCTCGAGCAGTACTTC
TRBV2	TRBJ1-1	NA	few	CATPLGKAEAFF	TGTGCCACCCCCCTCGGAAAAGCTGAAGCTTTCTTT
TRBV10-3	TRBJ1-1	NA	NA	CAISEVFSWNITEAFF	TGTGCCATCAGTGAGGTATTCTCATGGAACATTACTGAAGCTTTCTTT
TRBV2	TRBJ2-7	TRBD2	many	CASLRFPTSGVYQKGYEQYF	TGTGCCAGCCTTCGTTTCCCAACTAGCGGGGTCTATCAAAAAGGCTACGAGCAGTACTTC
TRBV5-1	TRBJ2-4	TRBD2	NA	CASSPVLNHEREGLAKNIQYF	TGCGCCAGCAGTCCTGTCCTCAATCACGAGCGGGAGGGCCTGGCCAAAAACATTCAGTACTTC
TRBV7-2	TRBJ1-2	NA	many	CASSLDDSTYGYTF	TGTGCCAGCAGCTTAGACGACAGCACTTATGGCTACACCTTC